This TCR beta chain was profiled in a study of shared clonotypes between healthy human individuals. V shed 5 bases and J 6 bases; nucleotides not matched to a gene: 5. This CDR3 contains 15 residues. CDR1 is SNHLY, CDR2 FYNNEI, per germline. TCRdb's copy holds only in-frame clones and misses some; the assay was immunoSEQ multiplex PCR. The sample holds around 1.6 million clones, 95% to 99% seen once. The J gene is TRBJ2-1, the V gene TRBV2; 12 nucleotides line up with TRBD2. This receptor was identified in a man aged 30 to 45 in good health. Source material: naive CD4+ T cells sorted from blood. Subset noted: CD45RA+ positively selected. CDR3 region: CASSPSTSGSNEQFF. CDR3 coding DNA: TGTGCCAGCAGTCCCTCGACTAGCGGGAGCAATGAGCAGTTCTTC.